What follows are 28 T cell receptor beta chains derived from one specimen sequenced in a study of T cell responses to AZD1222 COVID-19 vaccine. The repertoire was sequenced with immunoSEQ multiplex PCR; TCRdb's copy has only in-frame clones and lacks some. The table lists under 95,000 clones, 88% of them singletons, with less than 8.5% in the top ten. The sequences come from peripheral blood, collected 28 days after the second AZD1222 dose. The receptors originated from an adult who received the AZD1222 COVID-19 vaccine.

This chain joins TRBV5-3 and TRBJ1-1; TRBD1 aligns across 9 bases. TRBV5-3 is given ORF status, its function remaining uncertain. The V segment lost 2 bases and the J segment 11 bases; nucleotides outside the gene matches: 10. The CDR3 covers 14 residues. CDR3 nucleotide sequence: TGTGCCAGAAGCTTACGGGACAGGGCCACCGGGGCTTTCTTT. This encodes CARSLRDRATGAFF.

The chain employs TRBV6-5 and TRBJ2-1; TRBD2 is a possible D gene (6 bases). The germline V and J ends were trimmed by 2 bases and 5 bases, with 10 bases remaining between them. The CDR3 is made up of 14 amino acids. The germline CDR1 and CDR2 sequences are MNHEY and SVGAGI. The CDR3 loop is CASSYGGRNNEQFF. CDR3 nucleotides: TGTGCCAGCAGTTACGGAGGGAGGAACAATGAGCAGTTCTTC.

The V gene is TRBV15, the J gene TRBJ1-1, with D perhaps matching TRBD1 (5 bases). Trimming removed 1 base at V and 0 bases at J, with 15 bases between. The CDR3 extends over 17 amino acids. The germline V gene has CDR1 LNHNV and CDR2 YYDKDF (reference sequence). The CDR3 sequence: CATSRVDRKGMNTEAFF. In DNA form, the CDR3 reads TGTGCCACCAGCAGAGTCGACAGAAAGGGGATGAACACTGAAGCTTTCTTT.

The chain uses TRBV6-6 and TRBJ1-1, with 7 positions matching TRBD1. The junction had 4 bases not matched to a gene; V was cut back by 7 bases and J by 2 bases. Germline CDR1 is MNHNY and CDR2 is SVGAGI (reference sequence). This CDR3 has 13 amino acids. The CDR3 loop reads CASKGGINTEAFF. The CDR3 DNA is TGTGCCAGCAAAGGGGGCATTAACACTGAAGCTTTCTTT.

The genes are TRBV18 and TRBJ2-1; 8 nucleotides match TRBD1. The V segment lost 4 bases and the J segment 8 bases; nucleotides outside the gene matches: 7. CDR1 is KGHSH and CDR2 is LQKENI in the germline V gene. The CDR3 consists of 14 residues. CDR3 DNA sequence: TGTGCCAGCTCACGAAGGACAGGGAGACATGAGCAGTTCTTC. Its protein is CASSRRTGRHEQFF.

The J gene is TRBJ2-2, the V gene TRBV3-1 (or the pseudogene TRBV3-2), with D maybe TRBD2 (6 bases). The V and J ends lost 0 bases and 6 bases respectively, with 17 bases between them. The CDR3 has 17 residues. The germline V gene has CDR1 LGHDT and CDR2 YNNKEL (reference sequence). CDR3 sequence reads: CASSQDLAGRMAGELFF. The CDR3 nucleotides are TGTGCCAGCAGCCAAGATCTCGCGGGAAGAATGGCCGGGGAGCTGTTTTTT.

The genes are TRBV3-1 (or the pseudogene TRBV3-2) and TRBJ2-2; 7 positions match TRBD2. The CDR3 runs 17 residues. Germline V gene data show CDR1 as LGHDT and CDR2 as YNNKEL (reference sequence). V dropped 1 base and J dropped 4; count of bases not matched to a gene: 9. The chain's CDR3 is CASSQGTSGVSTGELFF. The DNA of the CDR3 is TGTGCCAGCAGCCAAGGGACTAGTGGGGTTTCCACCGGGGAGCTGTTTTTT.

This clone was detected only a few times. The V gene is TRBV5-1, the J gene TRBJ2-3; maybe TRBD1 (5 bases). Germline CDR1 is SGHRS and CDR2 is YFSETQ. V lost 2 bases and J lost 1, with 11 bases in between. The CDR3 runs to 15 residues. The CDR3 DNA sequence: TGCGCCAGCAGCTTTGGGGCGCGCGGCACAGATACGCAGTATTTT. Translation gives CASSFGARGTDTQYF.

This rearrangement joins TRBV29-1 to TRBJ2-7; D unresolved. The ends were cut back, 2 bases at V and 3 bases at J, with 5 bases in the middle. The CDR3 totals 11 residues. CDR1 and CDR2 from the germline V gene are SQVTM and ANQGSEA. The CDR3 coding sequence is TGCAGCGTTGAAACCCTCTACGAGCAGTACTTC. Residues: CSVETLYEQYF.

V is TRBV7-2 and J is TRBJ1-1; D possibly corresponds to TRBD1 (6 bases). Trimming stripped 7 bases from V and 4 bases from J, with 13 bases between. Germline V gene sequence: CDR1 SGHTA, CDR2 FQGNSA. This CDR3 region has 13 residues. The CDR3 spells CASNPRGATEAFF. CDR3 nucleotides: TGTGCCAGCAACCCCAGGGGCGCCACTGAAGCTTTCTTT.

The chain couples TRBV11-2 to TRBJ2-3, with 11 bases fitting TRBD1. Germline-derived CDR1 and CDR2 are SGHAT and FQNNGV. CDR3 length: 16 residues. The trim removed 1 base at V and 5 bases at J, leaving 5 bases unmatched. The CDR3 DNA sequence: TGTGCCAGCAGCTTAGTTATCGGGACAGGGGGAGATACGCAGTATTTT. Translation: CASSLVIGTGGDTQYF.

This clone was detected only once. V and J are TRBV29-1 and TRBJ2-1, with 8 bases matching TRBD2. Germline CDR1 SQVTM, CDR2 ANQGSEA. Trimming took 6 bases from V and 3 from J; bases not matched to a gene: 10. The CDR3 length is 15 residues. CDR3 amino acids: CSVPLGSGDYNEQFF. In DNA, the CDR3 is TGCAGCGTCCCCTTAGGTAGCGGGGACTACAATGAGCAGTTCTTC.

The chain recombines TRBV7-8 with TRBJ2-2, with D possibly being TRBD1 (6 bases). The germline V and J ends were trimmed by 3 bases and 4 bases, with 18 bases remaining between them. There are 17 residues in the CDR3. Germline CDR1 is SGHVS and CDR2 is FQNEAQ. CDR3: CASSFGPDRTATGELFF. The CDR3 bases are TGTGCCAGCAGCTTTGGCCCTGACAGGACAGCCACCGGGGAGCTGTTTTTT.

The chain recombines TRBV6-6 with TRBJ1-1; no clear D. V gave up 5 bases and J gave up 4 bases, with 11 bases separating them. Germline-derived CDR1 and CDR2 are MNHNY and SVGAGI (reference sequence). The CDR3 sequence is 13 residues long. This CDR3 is CASSDPVATEAFF. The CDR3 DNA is TGTGCCAGCAGTGACCCAGTGGCCACTGAAGCTTTCTTT.

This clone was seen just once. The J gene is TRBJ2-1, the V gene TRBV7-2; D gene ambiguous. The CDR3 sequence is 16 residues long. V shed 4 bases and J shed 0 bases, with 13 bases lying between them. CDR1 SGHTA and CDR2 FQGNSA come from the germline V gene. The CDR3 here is CASSSWAGYSYNEQFF. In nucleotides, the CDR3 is TGTGCCAGCAGCTCGTGGGCAGGTTACTCCTACAATGAGCAGTTCTTC.

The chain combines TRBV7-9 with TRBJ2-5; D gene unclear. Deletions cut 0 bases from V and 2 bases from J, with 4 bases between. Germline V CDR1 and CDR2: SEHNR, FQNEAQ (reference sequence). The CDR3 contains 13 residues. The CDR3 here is CASSLAVQETQYF. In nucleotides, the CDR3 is TGTGCCAGCAGCTTAGCGGTACAAGAGACCCAGTACTTC.

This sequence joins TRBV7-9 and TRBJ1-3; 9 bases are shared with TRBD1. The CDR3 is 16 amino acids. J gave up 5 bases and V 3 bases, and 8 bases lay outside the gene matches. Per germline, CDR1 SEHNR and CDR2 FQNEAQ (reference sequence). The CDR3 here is CASSFPGQGGRNTIYF. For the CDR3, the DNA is TGTGCCAGCAGCTTCCCGGGACAGGGTGGGAGAAACACCATATATTTT.

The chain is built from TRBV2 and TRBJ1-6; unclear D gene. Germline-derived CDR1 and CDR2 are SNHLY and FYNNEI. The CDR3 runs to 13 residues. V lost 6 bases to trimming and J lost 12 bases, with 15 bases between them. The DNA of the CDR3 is TGTGCCAGCAGAATGAGCCCAAGCGGACCCCTCCACTTT. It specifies CASRMSPSGPLHF. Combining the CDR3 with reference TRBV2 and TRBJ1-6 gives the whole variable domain EPEVTQTPSHQVTQMGQEVILRCVPISNHLYFYWYRQILGQKVEFLVSFYNNEISEKSEIFDDQFSVERPDGSNFTLKIRSTKLEDSAMYFCASRMSPSGPLHFGNGTRLTVT.

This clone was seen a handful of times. The CDR3 spells CASSENINVAGGQSSETQYF. CDR3 coding DNA: TGTGCCAGCAGTGAAAACATAAATGTAGCGGGAGGCCAATCTTCAGAGACCCAGTACTTC. V is TRBV6-1 and J is TRBJ2-5; 10 bases are a match to TRBD2. The CDR3 loop spans 20 amino acids. The J segment lost 4 bases and the V segment lost 2 bases, leaving 19 bases of the junction unmatched. Looked up from germline, CDR1 is MNHNS and CDR2 is SASEGT.

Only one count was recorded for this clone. The CDR3 is CAWSVGRLPQRHLNTEAFF. CDR3 in DNA: TGTGCCTGGAGTGTAGGTCGTTTGCCTCAGAGACATTTGAACACTGAAGCTTTCTTT. The chain employs TRBV30 and TRBJ1-1; no reliable D call. Trimming removed 0 bases at V and 0 bases at J, with 23 bases between. Germline V lookup: CDR1 GTSNPN, CDR2 SVGIG (reference sequence). The CDR3 spans 19 residues. The complete variable domain, with remaining parts taken from reference TRBV30 and TRBJ1-1, reads SQTIHQWPATLVQPVGSPLSLECTVEGTSNPNLYWYRQAAGRGLQLLFYSVGIGQISSEVPQNLSASRPQDRQFILSSKKLLLSDSGFYLCAWSVGRLPQRHLNTEAFFGQGTRLTVV.

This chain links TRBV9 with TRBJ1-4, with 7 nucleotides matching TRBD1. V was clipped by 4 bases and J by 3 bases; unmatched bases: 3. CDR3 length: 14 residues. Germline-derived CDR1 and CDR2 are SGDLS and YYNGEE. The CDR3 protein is CASSFGTANEKLFF. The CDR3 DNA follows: TGTGCCAGCAGCTTCGGGACAGCTAATGAAAAACTGTTTTTT.

The CDR3: CASSLGIGGRSYNEQFF. As DNA, the CDR3 is TGTGCCAGCAGCTTAGGGATCGGGGGGCGAAGCTACAATGAGCAGTTCTTC. The chain links TRBV7-9 to TRBJ2-1, with D maybe TRBD2 (7 bases). This CDR3 region has 17 residues. The V gene's germline CDR1 is SEHNR and CDR2 FQNEAQ (reference sequence). Trimming shortened V by 1 base and J by 3 bases, and 16 bases separated the two germline ends.

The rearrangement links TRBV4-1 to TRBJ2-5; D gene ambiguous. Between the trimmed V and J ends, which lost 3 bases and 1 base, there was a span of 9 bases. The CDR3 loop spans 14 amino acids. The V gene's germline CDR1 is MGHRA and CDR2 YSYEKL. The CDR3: CASSQAHFQETQYF. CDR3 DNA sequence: TGCGCCAGCAGCCAGGCTCACTTCCAAGAGACCCAGTACTTC.

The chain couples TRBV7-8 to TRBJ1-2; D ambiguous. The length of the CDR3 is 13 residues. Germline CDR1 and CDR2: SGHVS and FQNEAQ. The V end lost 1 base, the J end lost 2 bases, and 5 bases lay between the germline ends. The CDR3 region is CASSLGRNYGYTF. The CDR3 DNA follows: TGTGCCAGCAGCTTAGGACGGAACTATGGCTACACCTTC.

CDR3 nucleotide sequence: TGTGCCAGCAGTCGCGGACAGGGCATTACGCAGTATTTT. It encodes CASSRGQGITQYF. The chain combines TRBV12-3 or TRBV12-4 with TRBJ2-3; 8 positions agree with TRBD1. Losses at the gene ends were 5 bases for V and 8 bases for J; bases not matched to a gene: 6. CDR3 length: 13 amino acids.

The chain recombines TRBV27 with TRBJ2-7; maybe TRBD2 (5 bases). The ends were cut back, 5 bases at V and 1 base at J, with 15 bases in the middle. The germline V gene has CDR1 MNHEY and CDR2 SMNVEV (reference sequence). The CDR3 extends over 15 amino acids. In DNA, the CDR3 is TGTGCCAGCAGTAGGGTGACTACTCCATCCTACGAGCAGTACTTC. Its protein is CASSRVTTPSYEQYF.

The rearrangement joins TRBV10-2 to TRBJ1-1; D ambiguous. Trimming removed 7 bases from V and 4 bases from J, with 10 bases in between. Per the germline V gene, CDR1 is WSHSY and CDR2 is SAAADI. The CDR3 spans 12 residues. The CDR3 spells CASTGSGTEAFF. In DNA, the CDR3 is TGCGCCAGCACCGGGTCGGGCACTGAAGCTTTCTTT.

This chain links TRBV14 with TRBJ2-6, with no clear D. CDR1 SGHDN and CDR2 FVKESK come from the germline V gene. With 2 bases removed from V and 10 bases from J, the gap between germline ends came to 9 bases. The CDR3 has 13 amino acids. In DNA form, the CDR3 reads TGTGCCAGCAGCCAAACGTCACCGAACGTCCTGACTTTC. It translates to CASSQTSPNVLTF.